This T cell receptor delta chain stems from a study of gamma-delta T cells after stem cell transplantation. The CDR3 is 16 residues long. The junction had 2 bases not matched to a gene; V was cut back by 1 base and J by 0 bases. Germline V gene lookup returns CDR1 GEAIGNYY and CDR2 EKD. TCRdb reanalyzed the RT-PCR reads using CATT. The sample comprises 950 to 1,300 delta-chain clones, about 3.2% of which are singletons, and around 30% rests with the top ten. Sequencing input: gamma-delta T cells. This clonotype originated in a human donor. It is not recorded whose cells these are; they may come from a transplant donor. V and J are TRDV2 and TRDJ1; 12 bases match TRDD3. This chain's CDR3 is CACDTLGDTDTDKLIF. CDR3 DNA: TGTGCCTGTGACACTCTGGGGGATACGGACACCGATAAACTCATCTTT.